This T cell receptor (beta chain) was sequenced in a study of T cell changes during pregnancy in multiple sclerosis. This CDR3 spans 14 amino acids. V was pared by 3 bases and J by 8 bases, with 13 bases between. Germline CDR1 is SEHNR and CDR2 is FQNEAQ (reference sequence). Clones were read by immunoSEQ multiplex PCR, and TCRdb kept only the in-frame ones, dropping some. The repertoire includes tens of thousands of clones, around 94% of them detected once, and approximately 2% sits in the top ten. This clone has a single count. V is TRBV7-9 and J is TRBJ1-4; D possibly corresponds to TRBD1 (6 bases). This TCR came from a female donor in good health, enrolled as a control in a pregnancy study. This specimen consisted of peripheral blood, obtained in the second trimester of pregnancy. In DNA, the CDR3 is TGTGCCAGCAGCTTCCCTACAGGGTCCGAAAAACTGTTTTTT. Translating gives CASSFPTGSEKLFF. Complete variable domain (other parts from reference TRBV7-9 and TRBJ1-4): DTGVSQNPRHKITKRGQNVTFRCDPISEHNRLYWYRQTLGQGPEFLTYFQNEAQLEKSRLLSDRFSAERPKGSFSTLEIQRTEQGDSAMYLCASSFPTGSEKLFFGSGTQLSVL.